Detailed here is one TCR beta chain. What it binds is unknown. The source of the sample is a study of shared clonotypes between healthy human individuals. Only in-frame clones appear in the TCRdb table, and some are missing; sequencing was by immunoSEQ multiplex PCR. The sample holds around 2,000,000 clones, about 93% seen once. V was clipped by 6 bases and J by 5 bases; unmatched bases: 9. Germline V gene lookup returns CDR1 MGHDK and CDR2 SYGVNS. The CDR3 length is 14 residues. The naive CD8 population came from CD45RO-negative cells selected for CCR7, without terminally differentiated effector memory CD45RA+ cells. Recent vaccinations or acute infections were absent in the healthy HIV-negative adult donors. The study, taken as a whole, reports: Around 5.3% of naive CD4 clonotypes were shared across a handful of donors. Clonotype sharing among donors, it was expected, would be affected by sequencing depth.

The sequencing sample was made of naive CD8+ T cells from PBMCs. This sequence originates from a young man in good health. Some clones in this sample may be carry-over from other donors' samples. The chain joins TRBV25-1 to TRBJ2-7; 8 positions agree with TRBD1. CDR3 amino acids: CASSRTGSVDEQYF. The CDR3 DNA sequence: TGTGCCAGCAGCCGGACAGGGAGTGTCGACGAGCAGTACTTC.